What follows is one T cell receptor beta chain and its context. Other DNA sequences in this specimen translate into the identical CDR3. V gave up 2 bases and J gave up 3 bases; unmatched junction bases: 1. This CDR3 spans 14 amino acids. Germline assignment: CDR1 MNHEY and CDR2 SVGAGI. This sample stems from a study of blood T cell repertoires in COVID-19. Study in general: Acute and convalescent COVID-19 specimens originated in the United States, Italy and Spain.

The study recruited people aged roughly 18 to 100 years across under 25 US areas. Assignment of participants to cohorts was predicated upon participant-reported clinical history. Authors' data handling: For nucleated cells, counts were estimated from reference gene primer amplification. Profiled with immunoSEQ multiplex PCR; TCRdb holds only in-frame clones, not every one. That table is the source of V, J and clone size, and D and trimming were worked out from the DNA. The sample records around 230,000 clones, under 90% being singletons. The J gene is TRBJ2-7, the V gene TRBV6-5, with TRBD1 matching 10 bases. Sequenced: PBMCs or T cells enriched from blood (not recorded which). This sequence was found in a woman in her twenties or thirties with acute COVID-19. The CDR3 sequence: CASSYRDRGYEQYF. The DNA for the CDR3 is TGTGCCAGCAGTTACCGGGACAGGGGCTACGAGCAGTACTTC.